This T cell receptor beta chain originates from a study of cytomegalovirus exposure and HLA in healthy donors (dated by TCRdb to about 2017). In the study overall: An earlier analysis of some 500 of the donors reported roughly 300 Gb of sequence data and 100 million to 140 million unique TCR beta sequences from 190 million or so T cells. All discovery cohort repertoires had been generated on a single sequencing platform. An earlier analysis of several hundred of the donors applied high-throughput TCR beta sequencing to assess whether each TCR beta V gene segment acted as functional or pseudogenic. The study combined high-throughput TCR immunosequencing, statistical association of individual TCRs with disease status, and machine learning to predict cytomegalovirus infection status. Using immunosequencing, the study profiled T cell repertoires from around 680 subjects and related those repertoires to cytomegalovirus serostatus. Alongside the repertoire data, information on donor age, sex, ethnicity and CMV serostatus was compiled. An early release covering around 630 HLA-typed donors comprised approximately 290 gigabases of sequencing data and tens of millions of unique TCR sequences. Among several hundred genotyped donors of the cohort, an average of around 220,000 unique TCR beta nucleotide sequences was sequenced per donor, of which approximately 19% were non-productive. Roughly 5 DR-DQ haplotypes were treated as single units for association and clustering because of strong linkage in the cohort. Besides the first cohort of some 670 subjects, a separate validation cohort made up of 120 different subjects was used. The number of donors typed differed by locus, with roughly 629-640 for A, B, C, DRB1 and DQB1, more than 500 for DQA1, 606 for DPA1, and some 450 for DPB1. In the later analysis, no new phenotypic data were used to find candidate immune exposures; instead, reliance was placed on TCR beta sequences and their occurrence across donors. A later analysis re-analyzed previously published TCR beta repertoires from roughly 690 donors and added high-resolution HLA genotyping to study TCR occurrence patterns. Genome-wide SNP genotypes for about 55% of the 666 donors were used in a later genetic analysis, which treated that subset as a discovery cohort. The study was designed to test whether signatures of past pathogen exposure could be identified by cataloging public T cell receptors. Class I and class II HLA loci were covered by the typing at four-digit resolution. Of the 300 to 500 genotyped donors, 75% to 85% were placed in the genetic ancestry cluster associated with self-reported Caucasian donors. The full study reports these points: According to a later genetic analysis, donors in an Asian-associated ancestry cluster had fewer N-insertions in productive TCRs than the approximately 700-donor mean. Sequencing depth was assumed to be roughly uniform across donors in the presence/absence analyses, though that assumption may not hold. A cluster of highly shared sequence variants was judged likely to be a technical artifact of the sequencing pipeline. Correlated functional status among segregating V segments might be attributable to linkage disequilibrium, but an unknown experimental factor could not be ruled out. A later analysis found that most CMV-associated TCR beta chains appeared HLA-restricted, with HLA associations seemingly driven largely by CMV exposure. In vitro tests confirmed that a few of the cytomegalovirus-associated TCR beta chains recognize cytomegalovirus antigens. About 15 rarely observed V segments, including chromosome 9 orphons, were excluded from the earlier analysis of just under 600 of the donors because counts were too low. A further reported finding was that TCR beta sequences accurately predicted the HLA-A and HLA-B alleles for most subjects in the first cohort. Because HLA typing was unavailable for some donors at each locus, only the typed subset was used in association tests. According to a later analysis, TCR association rates differed among HLA loci, with DRB1 alleles showing the most associated TCRs and HLA-C alleles showing the fewest. In a later analysis, some 17,000 TCR beta sequences were associated with specific HLA alleles at a false discovery rate of 0.05. A later analysis found that HLA-associated TCR beta chains were more clonally expanded and had lower generation probabilities than equally common non-associated chains. In a later genetic analysis, a missense DCLRE1C variant was associated with V-gene and J-gene trimming of TCR beta chains, and the association was replicated in an independent cohort. An earlier analysis of 587 of the donors showed that most TCR beta V segments appeared in productive rearrangements either about 87% or about 30% of the time, which broadly matched IMGT annotations. The authors suggested that the approach could potentially be generalized to other disease states and immunological phenotypes. Immune exposure information for the cohort was limited to CMV serostatus. Assigning TCR associations to individual alleles was difficult when HLA alleles, especially DR and DQ, strongly co-occurred. Only TCR beta chains were sequenced in this cohort, and the absence of alpha or paired-chain data limited detectable features. In the study, about 150 TCR beta chains were listed as associated with cytomegalovirus. Some IMGT-functional V segments, including TRBV6-2 and TRBV6-3, could not be distinguished by the 87-base-pair reads and were therefore excluded. In a later analysis, several top co-occurrence clusters were reported to appear linked to parvovirus B19, influenza, CMV and Epstein-Barr virus. In both the original and validation cohorts, the classifier was reported to diagnose cytomegalovirus status with high specificity and sensitivity. Most TCR sequences were seen in very few donors, while some public TCRs were found in many individuals.

The CDR1 and CDR2 encoded by the germline V gene are ENHRY and SYGVKD. From the cysteine up to the phenylalanine, the CDR3 has a length of 15 residues. Of the read, only the CDR3 DNA is kept; its 45 bases are in frame from base 1. V is pruned by 7 bases and J by 3 bases, leaving 8 bases of the junction without a gene match. A remark on this clone: Its binding antigen is unknown. No base qualities exist here, and no much larger clone lies one base off it.

The method behind the library was the immunoSEQ multiplex PCR assay. For the multiplex PCR, a mixture combining 60 forward primers for TCR Vbeta segments and 13 reverse primers for TCR Jbeta segments was used. The CDR3 region of rearranged TCR beta genes was amplified from genomic DNA by a multiplex PCR assay. The amplified TCR beta libraries were sequenced on the Illumina HiSeq System as 87-base-pair reads. Processing in the source paper ran as follows. A later analysis tallied 75 million to 95 million unique TCR beta chains across the 666 repertoires, and about 12 million of those chains were shared by two or more donors. A nearest-neighbor algorithm error-corrected the raw reads and collapsed the reads into unique sequences, merging closely related sequences to remove PCR and sequencing errors. V, D and J gene segments were assigned by aligning CDR3 sequences to IMGT reference sequences. For a sequence to be retained, a match of at least six nucleotides to both a V gene segment and a J gene segment was required. A rearrangement was called productive if the CDR3 had no stop codons and remained in frame with V and J, and every other rearrangement was called non-productive. CDR3 was defined by IMGT convention, running from the second conserved V-encoded cysteine to the conserved J-encoded phenylalanine. The earlier analysis of about 590 of the donors excluded sequences that lacked an unambiguous match to a single V gene segment. An earlier analysis of some 610 of the donors called V segments functional above 56.7% productive rearrangements and segregating when the between-donor standard deviation exceeded 5%. A statistical classification framework was built to diagnose cytomegalovirus status from the catalog of TCR beta chain sequences. In a later analysis, V and J genes were assigned by comparing TCR nucleotide sequences against IMGT/GENE-DB human TR gene sequences. In a later analysis, CDR3 sequences and most-parsimonious VDJ recombination scenarios were assigned using the TCRdist pipeline. In a later analysis, each TCR beta chain was defined by its CDR3 amino acid sequence together with its V-gene family, and reads without a unique V-gene family were excluded. In a later analysis, 500 to 650 highly shared, low-generation-probability nucleotide sequences were removed to address suspected cross-contamination and a sequencing artifact. In a later analysis, a clonal expansion index was calculated for each public chain from normalized within-repertoire ranks of inferred template counts. A later analysis computed generation probabilities with a VDJ recombination model fitted to out-of-frame rearrangements, and checked the results against IGoR. A later analysis scored TCR-TCR, TCR-HLA and TCR-CMV co-occurrence with hypergeometric tests, applying a repertoire-size bias correction to TCR pairs. To estimate false discovery rates, a later analysis permuted the HLA or CMV assignments 20 times. A later analysis grouped co-occurring TCRs with DBSCAN, adding TCRdist sequence similarity when clustering within HLA-allele-positive subsets. Co-occurrence clustering excluded repertoires with fewer than 30,000 or more than 120,000 public chains, plus five with anomalous nucleotide sharing. This is the immuneACCESS table as TCRdb keeps it, with only in-frame sequences that have V and J called. A part of the clones is gone; compared with another copy, unresolved V genes explain less than half, and the rest is unexplained. That table is the source of V, J and clone size, and D and trimming were worked out from the DNA. The sample includes 150,000 to 200,000 clones, with roughly four fifths observed a single time. Of the sample, around 2% falls within the top ten clones.

In total, around 600 healthy bone marrow donors made up the cohort. All cohort members were sampled while nominally healthy, although unrecorded immune exposures were likely present. The donor tested CMV seronegative, placing the donor among the roughly 400 seronegative members of the cohort. Each donor provided a peripheral blood sample, and peripheral blood mononuclear cells were used for TCR beta sequencing. The Qiagen DNeasy Blood Extraction Kit was used to extract genomic DNA from the blood cell samples. The sequenced material came from PBMCs. The origin of this receptor is a man aged 18 to 29 in good health and CMV-seronegative. The chain links TRBV10-3 with TRBJ2-3, with 9 bases aligning to TRBD2. The CDR3 here reads CAITPLAGSTDTQYF. The nucleotides read TGTGCCATCACCCCCCTAGCGGGATCGACAGATACGCAGTATTTT.